Sequencing of this T cell receptor (beta chain) was carried out in a study of OX40 agonist ivuxolimab in advanced cancers. In terms of the full investigation: The costimulatory receptor OX40 (CD134) was targeted by ivuxolimab, a fully human IgG2 agonistic monoclonal antibody. The point of sequencing TCRbeta in the periphery was to test whether ivuxolimab changed TCR sequence diversity and drove clonal T-cell expansion. Intravenous ivuxolimab was administered to patients every 2 weeks at six dose levels: 0.01, 0.1, 0.3, 1.5, 3 and 10 mg/kg. Partial responses occurred in three dose-escalation patients, of whom one had hepatocellular carcinoma and two had cutaneous melanoma. Of the 50 to 55 dose-escalation patients, hepatocellular carcinoma was present in roughly 19, melanoma in around 15, renal cell carcinoma in 9 and head and neck cancer in 9. Prior anti-PD-1, anti-PD-L1 or anti-CTLA-4 therapy was permitted, and about two fifths of dose-escalation patients had received checkpoint inhibitors. The monotherapy dose-escalation portion (N of about 52 patients) of the phase I ivuxolimab trial is reported in the paper. A male proportion of nearly 85% and a mean age of around 60 years, ranging from 23 to 79, were recorded for the dose-escalation cohort. Study-wide findings and limitations: After ivuxolimab, expanded clones were on average more numerous among CD8+ T cells than among CD4+ T cells. At doses of 0.1 to 3.0 mg/kg, clonal expansion of both CD4+ and CD8+ blood T cells was observed from baseline to week 6. Low levels of normalized T-cell clonal expansion were also seen in some patients who did not respond. The antigen specificity of the peripheral T cells that underwent clonal expansion was not determined. In the 0.1-3.0 mg/kg groups, partial responders had among the lowest normalized peripheral clonal expansion, particularly in CD8+ T cells.

The trial excluded patients who had a history of autoimmune disease or were on systemic immunosuppression. Peripheral blood for TCR sequencing was collected from all dose cohorts at baseline, on cycle 4 day 1, and on cycle 7 day 1. Samples came from an open-label, multicenter, first-in-human phase I dose-escalation trial of ivuxolimab. The trial enrolled adults with locally advanced or metastatic head and neck squamous cell, hepatocellular, melanoma or renal cell carcinoma. Before TCR sequencing, CD4+ T cells and CD8+ T cells were sorted from peripheral blood as separate populations. Cut back by 2 bases and 5 bases, the V and J ends lie 12 bases apart. Measured from the cysteine to the phenylalanine, the CDR3 is 14 residues long. Left in the record is the CDR3 DNA by itself, 42 bases read in frame from the first base. For CDR1 and CDR2, the germline V gene (reference sequence) lists SEHNR and FQNEAQ.

For sequencing of the TCRbeta CDR3 region, genomic DNA was extracted from the sorted cells. The immunoSEQ Assay was used for sequencing of TCRbeta CDR3 regions. Entries here come from immuneACCESS through TCRdb and include only in-frame sequences with V and J called. Some clones fail to appear in such tables; in the studies checked, an unresolved V gene covers under half of the shortfall, and the cause of the remainder is unknown. In all, the sample holds 35,000 to 45,000 clones, and approximately 86% of those were seen once. Of the sample, roughly a fifth falls within the top ten clones. With regard to this clone: Its target antigen remains unknown. No quality values exist for individual bases; no much larger clone is one base distant.

Sequencing was performed on CD4+ or CD8+ T cells sorted from blood, taken in a trial of the OX40 agonist ivuxolimab. This receptor was obtained from an adult with an advanced solid tumor such as melanoma, head and neck, liver or kidney cancer. The rearrangement joined TRBV7-9 to TRBJ2-5, and the D gene may be TRBD2, 5 bases matching. The CDR3 region reads CASSLPPRRETQYF. The DNA reads as follows: TGTGCCAGCAGCTTACCACCCAGGAGGGAGACCCAGTACTTC.